This TCR beta chain is drawn from a study of T-cell memory formation after mild COVID-19. Study-level background: Clusters of TCRs were largely donor specific. Findings and limits, study-wide: Researchers report contracting CD4+ clones mostly in CM and EM, with CD8+ clones in EMRA.

Looked up from germline, CDR1 is MDHEN and CDR2 is SYDVKM. J gave up 9 bases and V 6 bases, and 8 bases lay outside the gene matches. CDR3 length: 15 residues. One entry per CDR3 protein results from TCRdb running MiXCR on the 5' RACE reads. The sample records roughly 510,000 distinct CDR3 sequences, 17% being singletons. This clonotype was observed many times. What it binds is not known. This chain joins TRBV28 and TRBJ2-1, with 13 nucleotides matching TRBD2. The receptor's source is an adult woman who had mild COVID-19 (a few samples of this study predate the infection). Cell type and time point are not known. The sequenced sample was PBMCs or a T cell subset sorted from them (not recorded which). The CDR3 region is CASRILAGGSSEQFF. In DNA, the CDR3 is TGTGCCAGCAGAATACTAGCGGGAGGGTCTAGTGAGCAGTTCTTC.